This entry lists 8 T cell receptor beta chains sequenced from one sample in a study of regulatory T cells in long-lasting Graves disease. Investigators prepared the TCR beta libraries by applying iRepertoire HTBI primers and Arm-PCR of CDR3 regions. Using its own MiXCR run on the multiplex PCR reads, TCRdb lists one record per CDR3 protein. Of approximately 440,000 distinct CDR3 sequences in the sample, 23% are singletons; the top ten hold roughly 30%. Time point here: persistent/refractory GD, antithyroid drugs over 5 years with positive TRAb. RNA isolated from PBMCs was used to make the TCR library. Specimen: peripheral blood mononuclear cells (PBMCs), collected when the disease was refractory, from a patient treated with antithyroid drugs. All receptors come from a female donor with Graves disease.

This clonotype has a handful of counts. The chain is built from TRBV29-1 and TRBJ2-5; 10 nucleotides line up with TRBD1. This CDR3 has 14 amino acids. The V segment lost 6 bases and the J segment 5 bases; nucleotides outside the gene matches: 9. Germline V gives CDR1 SQVTM, CDR2 ANQGSEA. The CDR3 region has the DNA TGCAGCGTACACGACAGGGGGCTCGAGGAGACCCAGTACTTC. This encodes CSVHDRGLEETQYF.

This clonotype was seen ten or more times. The CDR3: CSAGTTNEKLFF. The CDR3 DNA reads as TGCAGCGCCGGCACAACTAATGAAAAACTGTTTTTT. The V call is TRBV20-1, the J call TRBJ1-4, with no clear D. The length of the CDR3 is 12 residues. Germline loops: CDR1 DFQATT, CDR2 SNEGSKA (reference sequence).

There are a few counts of this clonotype. The genes are TRBV12-3 or TRBV12-4 and TRBJ1-2; 7 positions match TRBD1. The junction had 6 bases not matched to a gene; V was cut back by 4 bases and J by 1 base. The CDR3 has 15 amino acids. CDR3 DNA: TGTGCCAGCAGTTCCCAGGGGGGAATTAACTATGGCTACACCTTC. Translated: CASSSQGGINYGYTF.

Notes on this clonotype: A much larger clone differs by one base, so this may be a read error. This chain links TRBV3-1 with TRBJ1-2; perhaps TRBD1 as D (5 bases). This CDR3 is 14 amino acids long. Germline-derived CDR1 and CDR2 are LGHDT and YNNKEL (reference sequence). CDR3 region: CASSLRQMYYGHTF. In DNA, the CDR3 is TGTGCCAGCAGCCTAAGACAGATGTACTATGGCCACACCTTC.

This clonotype was seen a handful of times. The CDR3 DNA reads as TGCGCCAGCAGACTCCGGGACAGGGCCACTGAAGCTTTCTTT. It translates to CASRLRDRATEAFF. V is TRBV5-1 and J is TRBJ1-1; 9 nucleotides match TRBD1. Trimming removed 5 bases from V and 4 bases from J; junction bases left unmatched: 6. The germline V gene has CDR1 SGHRS and CDR2 YFSETQ. The CDR3 length is 14 residues.

This clonotype was seen once. The chain links TRBV19 to TRBJ2-7; 9 bases line up with TRBD1. With 10 bases clipped from V and 4 bases from J, the junction kept 11 bases outside the gene matches. Germline CDR1 reads LNHDA; CDR2 reads SQIVND (reference sequence). The CDR3 extends over 14 amino acids. The CDR3 sequence is CATDPQGAGYEQYF. CDR3 sequence (DNA): TGTGCCACCGATCCACAGGGGGCGGGGTACGAGCAGTACTTC.

J is TRBJ1-1 and V is TRBV7-9; perhaps TRBD1 as D (5 bases). Germline V gene data show CDR1 as SEHNR and CDR2 as FQNEAQ (reference sequence). V was trimmed by 4 bases and J by 3 bases, leaving 15 bases between them. CDR3 length: 15 residues. The CDR3 nucleotides read TGTGCCAGCAGCTCTTCCGGGACGGCGGACACTGAAGCTTTCTTT. Encoded protein: CASSSSGTADTEAFF.

V is TRBV20-1 and J is TRBJ2-7; TRBD2 is a possible D gene (6 bases). V was trimmed by 6 bases and J by 2 bases, leaving 14 bases between them. CDR3 length: 13 amino acids. From germline, CDR1 is DFQATT and CDR2 SNEGSKA (reference sequence). The CDR3 DNA reads as TGCAGTGCCCCGGAGGGCGGAACCTACGAGCAGTACTTC. Translated, it gives CSAPEGGTYEQYF.